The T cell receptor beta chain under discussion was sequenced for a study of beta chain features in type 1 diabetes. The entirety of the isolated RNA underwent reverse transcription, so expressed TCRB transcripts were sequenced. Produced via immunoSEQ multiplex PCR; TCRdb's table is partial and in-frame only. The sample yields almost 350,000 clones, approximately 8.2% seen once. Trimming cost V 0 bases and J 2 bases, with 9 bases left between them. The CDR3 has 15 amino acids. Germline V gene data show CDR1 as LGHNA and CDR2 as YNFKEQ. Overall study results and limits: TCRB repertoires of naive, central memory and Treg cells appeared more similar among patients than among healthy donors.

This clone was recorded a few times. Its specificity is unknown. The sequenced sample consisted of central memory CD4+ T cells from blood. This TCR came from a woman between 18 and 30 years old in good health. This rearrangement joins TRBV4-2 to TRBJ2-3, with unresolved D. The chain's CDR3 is CASSQDLQLTDTQYF. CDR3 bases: TGTGCCAGCAGCCAAGACCTCCAACTCACAGATACGCAGTATTTT.